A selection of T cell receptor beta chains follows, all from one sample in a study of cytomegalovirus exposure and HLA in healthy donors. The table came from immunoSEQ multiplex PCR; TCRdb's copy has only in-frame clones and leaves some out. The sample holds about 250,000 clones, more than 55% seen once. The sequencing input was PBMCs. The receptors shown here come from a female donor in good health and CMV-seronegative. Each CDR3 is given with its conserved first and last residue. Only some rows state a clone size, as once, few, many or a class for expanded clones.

CDR3aa: CASSLLETQYF
abundance: .
j_gene: TRBJ2-5
v_gene: TRBV7-9

CDR3aa: CASTPRGQGVAGELFF
abundance: .
j_gene: TRBJ2-2
v_gene: TRBV7-8

CDR3aa: CASSPIRGLENGYTF
abundance: .
j_gene: TRBJ1-2
v_gene: TRBV18

CDR3aa: CASSPIAGGLGEQFF
abundance: .
j_gene: TRBJ2-1
v_gene: TRBV11-3

CDR3aa: CASSVGQGSETQYF
abundance: .
j_gene: TRBJ2-5
v_gene: TRBV9

CDR3aa: CASSSGQGHEKLFF
abundance: .
j_gene: TRBJ1-4
v_gene: TRBV27

CDR3aa: CASSSNYEQYF
abundance: .
j_gene: TRBJ2-7
v_gene: TRBV6-5

CDR3aa: CASRNQAQADNEQFF
abundance: .
j_gene: TRBJ2-1
v_gene: TRBV4-1

CDR3aa: CASSPGTSSAGEKLFF
abundance: .
j_gene: TRBJ1-4
v_gene: TRBV18

CDR3aa: CAIGVGGSVGDTQYF
abundance: .
j_gene: TRBJ2-3
v_gene: TRBV10-3

CDR3aa: CASSFGTGNYGYTF
abundance: once
j_gene: TRBJ1-2
v_gene: TRBV28

CDR3aa: CASSSRRSGLDYEQYF
abundance: .
j_gene: TRBJ2-7
v_gene: TRBV28

CDR3aa: CASSGGLAGGVEQFF
abundance: .
j_gene: TRBJ2-1
v_gene: TRBV10-1

CDR3aa: CASSLALYYEQYF
abundance: .
j_gene: TRBJ2-7
v_gene: TRBV5-5

CDR3aa: CASSVSGANTGELFF
abundance: .
j_gene: TRBJ2-2
v_gene: TRBV9

CDR3aa: CASSHMGGGPYSYEQYF
abundance: .
j_gene: TRBJ2-7
v_gene: TRBV7-9

CDR3aa: CASSLGGRVYNEQFF
abundance: .
j_gene: TRBJ2-1
v_gene: TRBV5-8

CDR3aa: CASRPAPADQPQHF
abundance: .
j_gene: TRBJ1-5
v_gene: TRBV27

CDR3aa: CASSFGLALSEQFF
abundance: .
j_gene: TRBJ2-1
v_gene: TRBV7-2

CDR3aa: CASSLLAGSYEQYF
abundance: .
j_gene: .
v_gene: TRBV5-1

CDR3aa: CAWSGNGGQGTNYGYTF
abundance: .
j_gene: TRBJ1-2
v_gene: TRBV30

CDR3aa: CATSRTGGESEKLFF
abundance: few
j_gene: TRBJ1-4
v_gene: TRBV15

CDR3aa: CASSLTGTGASSYNSPLHF
abundance: .
j_gene: TRBJ1-6
v_gene: TRBV5-1

CDR3aa: CASSGDSSPYEQYF
abundance: few
j_gene: TRBJ2-7
v_gene: TRBV7-2

CDR3aa: CASSLVTVAYEQYF
abundance: .
j_gene: TRBJ2-7
v_gene: TRBV28

CDR3aa: CASGKERINYEQYF
abundance: .
j_gene: .
v_gene: TRBV6-6

CDR3aa: CASSESDSGVETQYF
abundance: .
j_gene: TRBJ2-5
v_gene: TRBV6-1

CDR3aa: CASSGQGEQFF
abundance: .
j_gene: TRBJ2-1
v_gene: TRBV9

CDR3aa: CASSPGPLAGNPYEQYF
abundance: .
j_gene: TRBJ2-7
v_gene: TRBV28

CDR3aa: CAITSGSYNEQFF
abundance: .
j_gene: TRBJ2-1
v_gene: TRBV10-3

CDR3aa: CASSLGEYQGPVVSPLHF
abundance: .
j_gene: TRBJ1-6
v_gene: TRBV5-1

CDR3aa: CASSFRGSYTEAFF
abundance: .
j_gene: TRBJ1-1
v_gene: TRBV7-2

CDR3aa: CASSDPGQGADTQYF
abundance: .
j_gene: TRBJ2-3
v_gene: TRBV19

CDR3aa: CASSYSKNPTGYEYF
abundance: few
j_gene: TRBJ2-7
v_gene: TRBV6-5

CDR3aa: CASSLAGTSYEQYF
abundance: .
j_gene: TRBJ2-7
v_gene: TRBV11-2